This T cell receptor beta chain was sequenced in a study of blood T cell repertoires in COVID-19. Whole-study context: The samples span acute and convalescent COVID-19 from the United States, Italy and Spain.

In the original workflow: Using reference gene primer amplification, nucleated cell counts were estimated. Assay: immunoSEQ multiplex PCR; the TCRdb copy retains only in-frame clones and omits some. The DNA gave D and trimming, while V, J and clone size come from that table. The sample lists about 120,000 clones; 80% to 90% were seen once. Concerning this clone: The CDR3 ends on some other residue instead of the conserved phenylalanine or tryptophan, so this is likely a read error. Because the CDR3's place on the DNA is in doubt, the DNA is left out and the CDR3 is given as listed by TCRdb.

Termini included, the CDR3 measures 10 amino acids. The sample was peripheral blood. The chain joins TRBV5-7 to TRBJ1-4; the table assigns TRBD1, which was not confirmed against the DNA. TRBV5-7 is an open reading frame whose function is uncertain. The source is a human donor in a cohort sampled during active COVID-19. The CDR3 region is CASSHGQGAS.